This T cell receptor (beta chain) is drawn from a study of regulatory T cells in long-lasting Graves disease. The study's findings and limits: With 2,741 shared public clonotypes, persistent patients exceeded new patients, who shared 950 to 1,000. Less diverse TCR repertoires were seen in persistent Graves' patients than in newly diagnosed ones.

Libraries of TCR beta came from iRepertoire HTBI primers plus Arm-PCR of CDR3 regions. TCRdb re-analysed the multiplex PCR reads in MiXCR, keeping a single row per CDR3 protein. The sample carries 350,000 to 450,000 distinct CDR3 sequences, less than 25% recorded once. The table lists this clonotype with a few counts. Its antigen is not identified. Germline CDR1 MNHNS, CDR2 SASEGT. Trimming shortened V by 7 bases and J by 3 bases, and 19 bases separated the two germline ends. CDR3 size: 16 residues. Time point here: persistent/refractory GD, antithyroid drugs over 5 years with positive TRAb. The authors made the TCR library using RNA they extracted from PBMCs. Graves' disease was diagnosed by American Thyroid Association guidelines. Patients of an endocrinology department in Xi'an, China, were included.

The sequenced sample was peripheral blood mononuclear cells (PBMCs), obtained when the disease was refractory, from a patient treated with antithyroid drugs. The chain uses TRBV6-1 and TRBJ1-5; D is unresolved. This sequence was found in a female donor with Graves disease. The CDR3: CASNQTPEENNQPQHF. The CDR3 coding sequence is TGTGCCAGCAATCAAACCCCTGAGGAAAACAATCAGCCCCAGCATTTT.